This TCR beta chain was observed in a study of post-analysis software for immune sequencing data (dated by TCRdb to the mid-2010s). Background on the whole study: Recorded disease courses included relapsing-remitting, secondary progressive and progressive-relapsing multiple sclerosis, with some patients lacking subtype annotation. The patient repertoires were compared against roughly 12 previously published healthy control repertoires obtained from donors aged about 6 to 25 years. A subset of samples was prepared in parallel using single-end sample barcoding, then pooled and co-amplified after Illumina adapter ligation. Broader findings and caveats from the paper: When samples were clustered directly using the F measure, samples prepared in the same batch co-clustered strongly, which prompted a batch-effect correction. Significantly lower normalized Chao1 diversity was found in multiple sclerosis patients than in controls, suggesting substantial peripheral T-cell clonal expansion. The control group was slightly older than the multiple sclerosis patient group. About five TRBV segments, including TRBV5-6, TRBV5-1 and TRBV20-1, were significantly more frequent in patients than controls.

Both ends counted, the CDR3 spans 15 residues. Only the CDR3 portion is preserved as DNA: 45 bases, with reading frame beginning at the first base. From the germline V gene, CDR1 is SGHVS and CDR2 is FQNEAQ. The V and J ends are trimmed by 3 bases and 0 bases, leaving 10 bases between them. Receptors were amplified or captured by PCR. Sequencing took place on an Illumina HiSeq 2500. Unique molecular identifiers were incorporated into TCR beta cDNA libraries to reduce PCR and sequencing biases. About 500,000 cDNA molecules were obtained for every 1 to 10 million input T cells, so each molecule roughly corresponded to one T cell. The patient libraries were prepared and sequenced using the same protocol as the earlier healthy control dataset. Within a given batch, samples were prepared together, multiplexed and sequenced on the same HiSeq lane. In the authors' own workflow: MIGEC handled the raw barcoded reads, throwing out single-read molecular identifier groups before consensus assembly and CDR3 extraction. Clonotype tables were post-analysed with VDJtools, and diversity was normalized by down-sampling all datasets to the smallest sample size. Repertoire overlap clustering matched CDR3 amino acid but not nucleotide sequences to correct batch-related cross-sample contamination. TCRdb trimmed public reads at Q25 via fastp, called clones via MiXCR and kept in-frame beta chains. Entries that share a CDR3 protein sequence are merged under the most common genes and DNA. The V and J calls reflect TCRdb's pipeline rather than the authors' work. The sample table records a few hundred thousand distinct CDR3 sequences; roughly 30% of these occur just once. Over 10% of the sample belongs to the ten largest clones.

TCR beta repertoires were profiled from peripheral blood of 10 to 15 young patients with multiple sclerosis to demonstrate the VDJtools post-analysis software. The multiple sclerosis patients were children and adolescents ranging in age from roughly 6 to 15 years. A note on this clonotype: Its antigen is unknown. Since the CDR3 does not end with the conserved phenylalanine or tryptophan, this likely comes from a read error.

The TCR originated in a girl aged 5-17 years with multiple sclerosis. Here the chain combines TRBV7-8 and TRBJ2-3, with the D gene uncertain. The sample taken for sequencing was blood. The DNA reads TGTGCCAGCAGCTTCGACCGAACTAGCACAGATACGCAGTATGTT. Its protein product is CASSFDRTSTDTQYV.